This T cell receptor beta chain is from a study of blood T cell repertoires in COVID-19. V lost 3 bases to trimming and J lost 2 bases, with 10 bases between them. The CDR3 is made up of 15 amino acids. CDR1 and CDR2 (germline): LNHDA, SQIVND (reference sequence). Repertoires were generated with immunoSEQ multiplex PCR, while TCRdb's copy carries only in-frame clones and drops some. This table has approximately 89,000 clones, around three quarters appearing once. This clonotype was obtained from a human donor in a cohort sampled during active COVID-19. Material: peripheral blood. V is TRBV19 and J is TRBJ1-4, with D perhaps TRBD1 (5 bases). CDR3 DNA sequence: TGTGCCAGTAGTATTTCCAGGGCGACTAATGAAAAACTGTTTTTT. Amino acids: CASSISRATNEKLFF.